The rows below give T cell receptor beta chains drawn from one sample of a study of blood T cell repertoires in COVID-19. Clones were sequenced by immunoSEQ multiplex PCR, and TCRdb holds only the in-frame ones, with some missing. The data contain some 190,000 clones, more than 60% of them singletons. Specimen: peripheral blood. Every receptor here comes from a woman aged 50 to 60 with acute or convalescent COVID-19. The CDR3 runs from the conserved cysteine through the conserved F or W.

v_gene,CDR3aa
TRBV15,CATTHIQGGNEKLFF
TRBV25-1,CASSHYQGEAFF
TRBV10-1,CASSQGARGTEAFF
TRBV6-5,CASTSFGSVGTQYF
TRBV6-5,CASSYSRDIRYEQYF
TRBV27,CASSPGNHFPQHF
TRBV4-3,CASSQGHRSNEKLFF
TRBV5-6,CASRERRRGWNSPLHF
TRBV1,CTSSQAPGLDPGELFF
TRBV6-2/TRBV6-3,CASSPRRASGVAKNIQYF
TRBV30,CAWSVGTNQPQHF
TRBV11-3,CASSSRVTDYNEQFF
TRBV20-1,CSASYRKTYEQYF
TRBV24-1,CATSDAGQGVFYEQYF
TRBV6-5,CASSYSNGDRDTEAFF
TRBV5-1,CASSAGQGREQYF
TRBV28,CASSPRTGPPVGYTF
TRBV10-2,CASSELQGEQFF
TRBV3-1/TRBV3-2,CASSQEDLAGVSQFF
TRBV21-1,CASSHVYRDRGLKSYNEQFF
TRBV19,CASSARTSGSIFEQFF
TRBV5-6,CASSIPKTANYGYTF
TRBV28,CASSLPKQGSGYTF
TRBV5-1,CASTLRVWPGQANTEAFF
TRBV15,CATSRRQGWHQPQHF
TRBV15,CATSRSGTGARRSNQPQHF
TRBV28,CASSRGLFYEQYF
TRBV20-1,CSASRGNTEAFF
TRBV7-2,CASSFSSNRGAQPQHF
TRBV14,CASSPGGRNQPQHF
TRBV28,CASRPPGTVKNIQYF
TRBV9,CASSVEGGWSYEQYF
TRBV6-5,CASSRDRAWGYTF
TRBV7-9,CASTTQGGLNTGELFF
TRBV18,CASSPPGQGIKPQHF
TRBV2,CASSEGRVGEQYF
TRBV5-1,CASSAPGWGGRTEAFF
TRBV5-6,CASSYGSNTEAFF
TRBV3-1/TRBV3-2,CASSQGWGLTDTQYF
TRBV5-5,CASSLEREPNTGELFF
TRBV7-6,CASSLALPREGNTEAFF
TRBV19,CASTKEAYGYTF
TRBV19,CASSIYGTGASSNTGELFF
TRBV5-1,CASSLEGQGHLITNYNEQFF
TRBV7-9,CASSQAGSGPGELFF
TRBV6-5,CAAHRTGVSWQYF
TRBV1,CTSSQGLQGVTEAFF
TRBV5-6,CASSLTSTDTQYF
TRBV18,CASSTGTGGQPQHF
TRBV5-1,CASSSTVTAYEQYF
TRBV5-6,CASSLGLITEAFF
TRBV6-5,CASQKQGRNGYTF
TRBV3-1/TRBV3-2,CASSLMGGVSNSPLHF
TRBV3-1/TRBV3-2,CASTTNRGQGAEAFF